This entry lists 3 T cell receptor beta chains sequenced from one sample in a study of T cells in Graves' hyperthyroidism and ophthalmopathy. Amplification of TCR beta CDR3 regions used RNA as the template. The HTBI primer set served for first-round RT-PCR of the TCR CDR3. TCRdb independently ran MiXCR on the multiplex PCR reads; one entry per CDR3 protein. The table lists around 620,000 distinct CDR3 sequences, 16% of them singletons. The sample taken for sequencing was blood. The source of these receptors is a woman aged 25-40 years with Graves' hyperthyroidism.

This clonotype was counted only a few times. The CDR3 nucleotides are TGCAGCGTTACCGGGACAGGGGCTTTCTTT. Protein sequence: CSVTGTGAFF. This rearrangement joins TRBV29-1 to TRBJ1-1; 9 positions agree with TRBD1. The CDR3 length is 10 residues. J gave up 11 bases and V 5 bases, and 3 bases lay outside the gene matches. Germline V gene sequence: CDR1 SQVTM, CDR2 ANQGSEA.

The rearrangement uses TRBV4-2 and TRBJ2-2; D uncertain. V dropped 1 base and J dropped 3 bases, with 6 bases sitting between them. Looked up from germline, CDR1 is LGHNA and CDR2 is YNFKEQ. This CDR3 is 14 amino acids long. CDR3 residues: CASSQGPYTGELFF. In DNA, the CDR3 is TGTGCCAGCAGCCAAGGACCTTACACCGGGGAGCTGTTTTTT.

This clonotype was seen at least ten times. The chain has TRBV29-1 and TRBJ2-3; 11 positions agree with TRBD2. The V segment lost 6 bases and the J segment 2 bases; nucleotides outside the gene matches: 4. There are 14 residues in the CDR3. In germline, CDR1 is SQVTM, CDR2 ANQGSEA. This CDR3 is CSVIAGGPTDTQYF. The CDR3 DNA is TGCAGCGTCATAGCGGGAGGGCCCACAGATACGCAGTATTTT.